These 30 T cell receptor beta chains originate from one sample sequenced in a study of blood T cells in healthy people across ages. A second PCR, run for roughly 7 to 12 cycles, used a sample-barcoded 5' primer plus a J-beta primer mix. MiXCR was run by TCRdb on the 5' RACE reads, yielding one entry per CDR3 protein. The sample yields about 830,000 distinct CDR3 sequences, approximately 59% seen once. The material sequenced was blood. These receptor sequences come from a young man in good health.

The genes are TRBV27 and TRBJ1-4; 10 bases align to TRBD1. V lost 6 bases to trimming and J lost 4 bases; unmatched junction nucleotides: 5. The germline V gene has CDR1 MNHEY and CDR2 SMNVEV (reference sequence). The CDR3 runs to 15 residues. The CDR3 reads CASRDRGSGNEKLFF. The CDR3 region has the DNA TGTGCCAGCAGGGACAGGGGGAGCGGTAATGAAAAACTGTTTTTT. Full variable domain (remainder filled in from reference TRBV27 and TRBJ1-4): EAQVTQNPRYLITVTGKKLTVTCSQNMNHEYMSWYRQDPGLGLRQIYYSMNVEVTDKGDVPEGYKVSRKEKRNFPLILESPSPNQTSLYFCASRDRGSGNEKLFFGSGTQLSVL.

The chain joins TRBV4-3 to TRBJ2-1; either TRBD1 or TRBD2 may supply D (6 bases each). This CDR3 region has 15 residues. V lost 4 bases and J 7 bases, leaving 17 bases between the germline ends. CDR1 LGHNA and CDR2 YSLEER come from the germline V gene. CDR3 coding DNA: TGCGCCAGCAGCCCGGACAGAGGAGGGTGGAATGAGCAGTTCTTC. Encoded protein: CASSPDRGGWNEQFF.

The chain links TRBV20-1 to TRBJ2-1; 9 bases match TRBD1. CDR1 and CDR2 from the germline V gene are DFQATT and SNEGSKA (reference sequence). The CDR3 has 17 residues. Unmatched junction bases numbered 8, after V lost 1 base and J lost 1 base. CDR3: CSARVLGDRVSYNEQFF. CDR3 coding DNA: TGCAGTGCTAGAGTTCTAGGGGACAGGGTGTCCTACAATGAGCAGTTCTTC.

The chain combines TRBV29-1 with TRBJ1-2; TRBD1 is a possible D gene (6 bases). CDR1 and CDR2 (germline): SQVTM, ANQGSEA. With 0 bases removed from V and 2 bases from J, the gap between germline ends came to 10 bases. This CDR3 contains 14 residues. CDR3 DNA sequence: TGCAGCGTTGAAGAAGGAACAGGGAACTATGGCTACACCTTC. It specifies CSVEEGTGNYGYTF.

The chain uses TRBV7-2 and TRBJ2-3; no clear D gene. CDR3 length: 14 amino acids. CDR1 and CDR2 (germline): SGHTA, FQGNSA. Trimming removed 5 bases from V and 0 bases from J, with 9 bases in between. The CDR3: CASSPAQSTDTQYF. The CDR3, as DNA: TGTGCCAGCAGCCCGGCCCAGAGCACAGATACGCAGTATTTT.

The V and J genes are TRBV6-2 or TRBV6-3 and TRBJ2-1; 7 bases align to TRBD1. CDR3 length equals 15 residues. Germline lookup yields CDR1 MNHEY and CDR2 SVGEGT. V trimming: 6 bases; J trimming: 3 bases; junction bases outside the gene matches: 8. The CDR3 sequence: CASRPDRVNYNEQFF. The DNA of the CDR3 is TGTGCCAGCAGACCCGACAGGGTAAACTACAATGAGCAGTTCTTC.

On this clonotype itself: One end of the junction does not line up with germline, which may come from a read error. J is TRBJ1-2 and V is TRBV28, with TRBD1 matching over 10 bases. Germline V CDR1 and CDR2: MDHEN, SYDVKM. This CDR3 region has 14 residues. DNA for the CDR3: TGTGCCTGCAGTAGACAGGGGGCGGTGGATGGCTACACCTTC. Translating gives CACSRQGAVDGYTF.

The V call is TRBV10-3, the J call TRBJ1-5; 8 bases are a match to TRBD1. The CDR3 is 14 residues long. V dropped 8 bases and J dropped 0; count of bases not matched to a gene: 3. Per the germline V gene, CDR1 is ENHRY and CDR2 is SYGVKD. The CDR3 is CAIGTGNSNQPQHF. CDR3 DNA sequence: TGTGCCATCGGGACAGGTAATAGCAATCAGCCCCAGCATTTT.

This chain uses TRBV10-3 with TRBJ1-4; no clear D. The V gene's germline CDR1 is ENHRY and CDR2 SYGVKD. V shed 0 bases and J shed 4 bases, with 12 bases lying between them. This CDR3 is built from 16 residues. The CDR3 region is CAISESRTEVNEKLFF. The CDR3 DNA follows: TGTGCCATCAGTGAGTCAAGAACGGAAGTTAATGAAAAACTGTTTTTT.

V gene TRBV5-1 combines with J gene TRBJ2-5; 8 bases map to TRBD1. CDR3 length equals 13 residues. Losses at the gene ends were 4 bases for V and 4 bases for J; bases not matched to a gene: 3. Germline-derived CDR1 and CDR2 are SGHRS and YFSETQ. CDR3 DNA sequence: TGCGCCAGCAGCGGAGGGACAGGAGAGACCCAGTACTTC. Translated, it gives CASSGGTGETQYF.

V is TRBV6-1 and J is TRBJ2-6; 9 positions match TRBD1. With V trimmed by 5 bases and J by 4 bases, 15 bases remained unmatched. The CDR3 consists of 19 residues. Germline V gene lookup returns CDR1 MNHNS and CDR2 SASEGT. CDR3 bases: TGTGCCAGCAGTCAACCTCCGGGACAGGGAGAGGCCGGGGCCAACGTCCTGACTTTC. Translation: CASSQPPGQGEAGANVLTF.

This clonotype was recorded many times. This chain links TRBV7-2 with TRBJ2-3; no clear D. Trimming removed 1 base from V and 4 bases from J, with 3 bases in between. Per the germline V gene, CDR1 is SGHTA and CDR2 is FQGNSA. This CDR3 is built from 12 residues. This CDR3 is CASSLVSDTQYF. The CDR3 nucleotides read TGTGCCAGCAGCTTAGTATCAGATACGCAGTATTTT.

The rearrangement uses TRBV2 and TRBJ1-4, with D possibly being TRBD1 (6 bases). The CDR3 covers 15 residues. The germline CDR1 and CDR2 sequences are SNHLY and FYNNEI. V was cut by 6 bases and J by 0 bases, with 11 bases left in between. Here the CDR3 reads CASRPDSATNEKLFF. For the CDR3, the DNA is TGTGCCAGCAGACCGGACAGTGCAACTAATGAAAAACTGTTTTTT.

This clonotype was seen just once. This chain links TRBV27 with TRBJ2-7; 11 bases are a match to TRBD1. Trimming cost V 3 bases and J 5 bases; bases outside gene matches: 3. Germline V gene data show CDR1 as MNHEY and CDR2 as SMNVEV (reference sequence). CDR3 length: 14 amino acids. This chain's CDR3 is CASSFGQGANEQYF. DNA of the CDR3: TGTGCCAGCAGTTTCGGACAGGGGGCCAACGAGCAGTACTTC.

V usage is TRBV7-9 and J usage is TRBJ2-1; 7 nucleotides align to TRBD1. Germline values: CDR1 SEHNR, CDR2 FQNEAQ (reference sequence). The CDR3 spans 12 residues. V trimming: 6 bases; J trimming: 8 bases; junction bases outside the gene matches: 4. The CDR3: CASRTGAHEQFF. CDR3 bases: TGTGCCAGCAGAACAGGGGCCCATGAGCAGTTCTTC. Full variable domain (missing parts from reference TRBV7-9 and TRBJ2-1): DTGVSQNPRHKITKRGQNVTFRCDPISEHNRLYWYRQTLGQGPEFLTYFQNEAQLEKSRLLSDRFSAERPKGSFSTLEIQRTEQGDSAMYLCASRTGAHEQFFGPGTRLTVL.

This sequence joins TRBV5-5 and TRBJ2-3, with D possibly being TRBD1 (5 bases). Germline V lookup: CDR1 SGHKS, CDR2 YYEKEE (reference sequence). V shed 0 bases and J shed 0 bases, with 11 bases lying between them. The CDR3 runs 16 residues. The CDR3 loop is CASSLVQVRSTDTQYF. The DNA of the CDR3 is TGTGCCAGCAGCTTGGTACAGGTCCGAAGCACAGATACGCAGTATTTT.

This CDR3 is CASLAGANYGYTF. The CDR3 DNA follows: TGTGCCAGCCTCGCCGGGGCTAACTATGGCTACACCTTC. This sequence joins TRBV25-1 and TRBJ1-2; the D is unclear. The germline V and J ends were trimmed by 8 bases and 0 bases, with 10 bases remaining between them. This CDR3 region has 13 residues. Germline V gives CDR1 MGHDK, CDR2 SYGVNS.

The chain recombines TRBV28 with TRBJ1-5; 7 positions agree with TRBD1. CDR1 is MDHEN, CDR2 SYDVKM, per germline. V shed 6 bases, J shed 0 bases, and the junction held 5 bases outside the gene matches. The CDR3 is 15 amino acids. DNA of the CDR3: TGTGCCAGCAGCGGGACAGTTTATAGCAATCAGCCCCAGCATTTT. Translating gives CASSGTVYSNQPQHF. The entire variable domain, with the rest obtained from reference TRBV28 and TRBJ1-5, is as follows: DVKVTQSSRYLVKRTGEKVFLECVQDMDHENMFWYRQDPGLGLRLIYFSYDVKMKEKGDIPEGYSVSREKKERFSLILESASTNQTSMYLCASSGTVYSNQPQHFGDGTRLSIL.

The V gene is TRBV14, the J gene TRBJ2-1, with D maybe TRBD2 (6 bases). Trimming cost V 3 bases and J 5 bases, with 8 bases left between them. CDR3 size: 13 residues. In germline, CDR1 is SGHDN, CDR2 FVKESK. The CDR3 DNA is TGTGCCAGCAGCCACGGGACTCACAATGAGCAGTTCTTC. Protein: CASSHGTHNEQFF.

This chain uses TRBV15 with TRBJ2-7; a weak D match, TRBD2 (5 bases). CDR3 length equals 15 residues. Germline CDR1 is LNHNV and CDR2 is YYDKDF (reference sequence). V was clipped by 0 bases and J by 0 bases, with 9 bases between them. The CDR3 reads CATSRETSVSYEQYF. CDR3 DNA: TGTGCCACCAGCAGAGAAACTAGTGTCTCCTACGAGCAGTACTTC.

The chain's CDR3 is CSASRAGGVEQYF. CDR3 coding DNA: TGCAGTGCTAGCCGAGCGGGAGGGGTCGAGCAGTACTTC. This chain joins TRBV20-1 and TRBJ2-7, with 10 bases identical to TRBD2. V lost 3 bases, J lost 6 bases, and 5 bases stayed unmatched. There are 13 residues in the CDR3. CDR1 DFQATT and CDR2 SNEGSKA come from the germline V gene (reference sequence).

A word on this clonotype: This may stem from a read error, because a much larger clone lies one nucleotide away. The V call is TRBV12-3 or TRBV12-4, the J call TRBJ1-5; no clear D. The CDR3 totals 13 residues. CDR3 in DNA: TGTGCCAGCAGTTTCGCGTTTAATCGGCCCCAGCATTTT. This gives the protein CASSFAFNRPQHF.

DNA of the CDR3: TGTGCCAGCAGCTTGACGGTGGCAGGTAGCGACGAGCAGTACTTC. It encodes CASSLTVAGSDEQYF. The V call is TRBV5-4, the J call TRBJ2-7; possibly TRBD2 for D (5 bases). CDR3 length: 15 residues. Trimming stripped 1 base from V and 5 bases from J, with 16 bases between. Germline V gene lookup returns CDR1 SGHNT and CDR2 YYREEE (reference sequence).

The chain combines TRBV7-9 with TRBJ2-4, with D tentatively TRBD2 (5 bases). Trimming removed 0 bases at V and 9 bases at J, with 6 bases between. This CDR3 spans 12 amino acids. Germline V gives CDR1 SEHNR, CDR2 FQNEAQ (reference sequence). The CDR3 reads CASSLAGSIQYF. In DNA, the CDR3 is TGTGCCAGCAGCTTAGCAGGGAGCATTCAGTACTTC.

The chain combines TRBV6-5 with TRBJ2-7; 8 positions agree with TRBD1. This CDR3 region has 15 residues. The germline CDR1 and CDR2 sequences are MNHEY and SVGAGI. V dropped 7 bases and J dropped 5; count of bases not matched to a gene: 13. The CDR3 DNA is TGTGCCAGCAAGATCGACCGGGACAGGTCCGACGAGCAGTACTTC. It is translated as CASKIDRDRSDEQYF.

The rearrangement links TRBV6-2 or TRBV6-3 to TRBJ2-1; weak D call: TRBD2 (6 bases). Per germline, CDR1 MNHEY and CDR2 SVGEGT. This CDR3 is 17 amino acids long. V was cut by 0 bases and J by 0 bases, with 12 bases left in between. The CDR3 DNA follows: TGTGCCAGCAGTTACTCATGGCTAGCGAGCTCCTACAATGAGCAGTTCTTC. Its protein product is CASSYSWLASSYNEQFF.

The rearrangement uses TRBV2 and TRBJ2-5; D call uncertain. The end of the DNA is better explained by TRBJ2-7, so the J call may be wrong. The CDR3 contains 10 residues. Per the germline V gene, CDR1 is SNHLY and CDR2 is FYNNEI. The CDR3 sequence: CASERNEQYF. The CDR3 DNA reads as TGTGCCAGCGAAAGGAACGAGCAGTACTTC.

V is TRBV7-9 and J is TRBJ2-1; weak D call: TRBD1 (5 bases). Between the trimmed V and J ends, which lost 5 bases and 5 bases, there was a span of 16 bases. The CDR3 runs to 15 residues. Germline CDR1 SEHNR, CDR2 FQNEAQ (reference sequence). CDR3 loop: CASSKIQGSDNEQFF. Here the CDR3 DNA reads TGTGCCAGCAGCAAAATCCAGGGAAGCGACAATGAGCAGTTCTTC.

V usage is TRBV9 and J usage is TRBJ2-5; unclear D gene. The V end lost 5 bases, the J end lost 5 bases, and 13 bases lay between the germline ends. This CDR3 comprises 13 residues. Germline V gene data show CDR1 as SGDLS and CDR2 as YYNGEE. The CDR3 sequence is CASSLSNGETQYF. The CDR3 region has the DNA TGTGCCAGCAGTTTGTCTAACGGGGAGACCCAGTACTTC.

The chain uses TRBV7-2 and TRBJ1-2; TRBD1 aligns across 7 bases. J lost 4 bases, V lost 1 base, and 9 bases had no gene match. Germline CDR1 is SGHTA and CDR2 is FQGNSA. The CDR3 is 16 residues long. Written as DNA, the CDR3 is TGTGCCAGCAGCTTAGTCGGACAGGCCCAGGCCTATGGCTACACCTTC. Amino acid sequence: CASSLVGQAQAYGYTF.